This TCR beta chain was identified in a study of T cell changes during pregnancy in multiple sclerosis. This CDR3 spans 13 amino acids. V was pared by 10 bases and J by 5 bases, with 15 bases between. Germline loops: CDR1 ENHRY, CDR2 SYGVKD. Repertoires were generated with immunoSEQ multiplex PCR, while TCRdb's copy carries only in-frame clones and drops some. Counted here are approximately 58,000 clones, approximately 90% occurring once; the ten biggest clones make up roughly 3%. The input for sequencing was peripheral blood, taken in the second trimester of pregnancy. The clonotype originates from a female donor in good health, enrolled as a control in a pregnancy study. The J gene is TRBJ1-5, the V gene TRBV10-3; a weak D match, TRBD1 (5 bases). The CDR3 is CATQREGDQPQHF. Written as DNA, the CDR3 is TGTGCCACTCAGCGGGAAGGGGATCAGCCCCAGCATTTT.